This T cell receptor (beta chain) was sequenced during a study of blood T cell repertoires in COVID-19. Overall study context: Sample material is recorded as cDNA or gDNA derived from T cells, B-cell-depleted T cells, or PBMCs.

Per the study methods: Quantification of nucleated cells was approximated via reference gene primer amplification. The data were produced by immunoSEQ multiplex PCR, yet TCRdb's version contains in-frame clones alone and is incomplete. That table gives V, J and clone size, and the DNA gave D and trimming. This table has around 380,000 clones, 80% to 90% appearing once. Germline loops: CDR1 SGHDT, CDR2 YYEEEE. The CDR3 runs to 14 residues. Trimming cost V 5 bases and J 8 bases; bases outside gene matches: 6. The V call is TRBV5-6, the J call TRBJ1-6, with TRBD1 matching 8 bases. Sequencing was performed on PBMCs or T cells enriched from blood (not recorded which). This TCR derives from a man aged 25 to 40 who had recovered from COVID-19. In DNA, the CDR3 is TGTGCCAGCAGTCCGGACAGGGCGCATTCACCCCTCCACTTT. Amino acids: CASSPDRAHSPLHF.